This T cell receptor beta chain derives from a study of cytotoxic CD8 clonotypes in ibrutinib-treated CLL. The CDR3 is 17 amino acids. Produced via immunoSEQ multiplex PCR; TCRdb's table is partial and in-frame only. The sample records around 91,000 clones, around 83% being singletons. The receptor comes from a human donor with chronic lymphocytic leukemia. The sample in question was PBMCs, obtained before ibrutinib treatment. This chain connects TRBV21-1 to TRBJ1-1; TRBD1, the table's D call, was not compared with the DNA. TRBV21-1 is described as a pseudogene. In nucleotides, the CDR3 is TGTGCCAGCACCCTCCCGGGACAGGGGAGTTTTGACACTGAAGCTTTCTTT. Translating gives CASTLPGQGSFDTEAFF.